Each of the 3 T cell receptor beta chains below was sequenced from the same sample in a study of T cells in Graves' hyperthyroidism and ophthalmopathy. TCR beta CDR3 regions were amplified from RNA transcripts. First-round RT-PCR of the TCR CDR3 relied on the HTBI primer set. TCRdb re-derived calls from the multiplex PCR reads in MiXCR, one entry per CDR3 protein. The table records some 350,000 distinct CDR3 sequences, 20% to 25% of them present only once. Sequencing was carried out using blood. The receptors were gathered from a man in his fifties or sixties with Graves' hyperthyroidism.

The V call is TRBV19, the J call TRBJ2-2; 9 positions match TRBD2. The CDR3 is 16 amino acids. The ends lost 5 bases at V and 2 bases at J; junction bases unmatched: 6. Germline values: CDR1 LNHDA, CDR2 SQIVND (reference sequence). Written as DNA, the CDR3 is TGTGCCAGTAGTGTTCTAGCGGGAAGAAACACCGGGGAGCTGTTTTTT. Translating gives CASSVLAGRNTGELFF.

This clonotype was detected only a few times. The CDR3, as DNA: TGTGCCAGCAGCGGGCGGGACAGGAGCTCCTACGAGCAGTACTTC. It translates to CASSGRDRSSYEQYF. This chain connects TRBV5-5 to TRBJ2-7; 8 nucleotides agree with TRBD1. The CDR3 length is 15 residues. V shed 4 bases, J shed 0 bases, and the junction held 6 bases outside the gene matches. Germline V gene data show CDR1 as SGHKS and CDR2 as YYEKEE (reference sequence).

The V call is TRBV6-2 or TRBV6-3, the J call TRBJ2-3; D not certain. V lost 5 bases and J lost 1, with 16 bases in between. This CDR3 comprises 16 residues. CDR1 and CDR2 (germline): MNHEY, SVGEGT. The DNA of the CDR3 is TGTGCCAGCAGTGAATCGGGTAGGAAGGGCACAGATACGCAGTATTTT. It is translated as CASSESGRKGTDTQYF.